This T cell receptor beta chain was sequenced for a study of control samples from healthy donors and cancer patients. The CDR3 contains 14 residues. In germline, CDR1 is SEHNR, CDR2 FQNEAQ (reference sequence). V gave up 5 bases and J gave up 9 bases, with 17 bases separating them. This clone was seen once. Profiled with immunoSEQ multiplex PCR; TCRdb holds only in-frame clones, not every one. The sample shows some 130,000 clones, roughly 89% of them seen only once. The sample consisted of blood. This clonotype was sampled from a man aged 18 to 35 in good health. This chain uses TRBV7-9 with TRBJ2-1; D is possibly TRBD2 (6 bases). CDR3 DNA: TGTGCCAGCAGCGGAGGGCCTGGGGGTTTTGAGCAGTTCTTC. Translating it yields CASSGGPGGFEQFF. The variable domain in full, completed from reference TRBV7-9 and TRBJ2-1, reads DTGVSQNPRHKITKRGQNVTFRCDPISEHNRLYWYRQTLGQGPEFLTYFQNEAQLEKSRLLSDRFSAERPKGSFSTLEIQRTEQGDSAMYLCASSGGPGGFEQFFGPGTRLTVL.